A selection of T cell receptor beta chains follows, all from one sample in a study of blood T cell repertoires in COVID-19. Measured with immunoSEQ multiplex PCR; TCRdb has only the in-frame clones, and not every one. The sample contains under 250,000 clones, around 80% of which appear only once. The sequenced sample consisted of peripheral blood. The receptor source for this set is a man aged 35 to 55 with active or convalescent COVID-19. CDR3s include the opening cysteine and the closing phenylalanine or tryptophan. The D gene is left open where the match is weak. Clone size appears in some rows only: once, few, many, or a class for an expanded clone.

D | size | J | V | DNA | CDR3
. | few | TRBJ1-1 | TRBV28 | TGTGCCAGCAGTTATCTCGGAGGCACTGAAGCTTTCTTT | CASSYLGGTEAFF
. | . | TRBJ1-5 | TRBV7-9 | TGTGCCAGCAGCCTCGGTGGGAGTAGCAATCAGCCCCAGCATTTT | CASSLGGSSNQPQHF
. | few | TRBJ2-7 | TRBV6-5 | TGTGCCAGCAGTTACTATCGCGAGACAGCGCCCTACGAGCAGTACTTC | CASSYYRETAPYEQYF
. | few | TRBJ2-7 | TRBV24-1 | TGTGCCACCAGTGATCGGCAGGGGCCTTCCTACGAGCAGTACTTC | CATSDRQGPSYEQYF
TRBD1 | . | TRBJ1-1 | TRBV14 | TGTGCCAGCAGCTCCTGGACAGGGTCGAGGGACACTGAAGCTTTCTTT | CASSSWTGSRDTEAFF
TRBD1 | . | TRBJ2-2 | TRBV5-1 | TGCGCCAGCAACTCACAGGGGGCTTCGGTCGGGGAGCTGTTTTTT | CASNSQGASVGELFF
. | . | TRBJ1-1 | TRBV10-3 | TGTGCCATCAGCCGACAGGAGTACAACACTGAAGCTTTCTTT | CAISRQEYNTEAFF
TRBD2 | few | TRBJ2-5 | TRBV4-1 | TGCGCCAGCAGCGTTACGGCATTTAGCGGGCACCAAGAGACCCAGTACTTC | CASSVTAFSGHQETQYF
. | . | TRBJ1-5 | TRBV10-3 | TGTGCCATCAGTGAGCAGGGAAATCAGCCCCAGCATTTT | CAISEQGNQPQHF
TRBD1 | few | TRBJ1-2 | TRBV12-3/TRBV12-4 | TGTGCCAGTGGAACAGGGGAGGAGTATGGCTACACCTTC | CASGTGEEYGYTF
TRBD1 | . | TRBJ1-2 | TRBV5-1 | TGCGCCAGCAGCCCGCCGGGACAGCCTAACTATGGCTACACCTTC | CASSPPGQPNYGYTF
. | . | TRBJ1-3 | TRBV19 | TGTGCCAGTAGGCCGACTACGGGGTCTCTAAGATCAGACACCATATATTTT | CASRPTTGSLRSDTIYF
. | . | TRBJ2-7 | TRBV12-5 | TGTGCTAGTGGTGAAGACAGTCTATTGGGCGAGCAGTACTTC | CASGEDSLLGEQYF
. | once | TRBJ1-1 | TRBV11-2 | TGTGCCAGCAGCCCGCAGGGGCACCTGAACACTGAAGCTTTCTTT | CASSPQGHLNTEAFF
TRBD1 | . | TRBJ1-1 | TRBV6-1 | TGTGCCAACAGGGGAGGTCGGAACACTGAAGCTTTCTTT | CANRGGRNTEAFF
. | . | TRBJ2-7 | TRBV6-6 | TGTGCCAGCAGTTACTCCGGGGGTAGCTCCTACGAGCAGTACTTC | CASSYSGGSSYEQYF
. | . | TRBJ2-2 | TRBV9 | TGTGCCAGCAGCGTAGGGGGTGGAGGGGCCGGGGAGCTGTTTTTT | CASSVGGGGAGELFF
. | . | TRBJ1-3 | TRBV5-5 | TGTGCCAGCAGCCAGACGGGATCTGGAAACACCATATATTTT | CASSQTGSGNTIYF
. | . | TRBJ2-7 | TRBV11-2 | TGTGCCAGCAGCTTAGGTCCGACTGGCGGGGCCCGGGTGGGGTACGAGCAGTACTTC | CASSLGPTGGARVGYEQYF
TRBD2 | . | TRBJ2-1 | TRBV7-2 | TGTGCCAGCAGCTTAGCGCTCGCCTCCGGGAGGATGGATGAGCAGTTCTTC | CASSLALASGRMDEQFF
TRBD1 | . | TRBJ1-6 | TRBV10-1 | TGCGCCACCCCGGGAAAGGGGGCGACGAATTCACCCCTCCACTTT | CATPGKGATNSPLHF
. | . | TRBJ1-1 | TRBV2 | TGTGCCAGCACCCGAATCAGATTTAACACTGAAGCTTTCTTT | CASTRIRFNTEAFF
. | . | TRBJ2-1 | TRBV7-3 | TGTGCCAGCAGCCTTGGGGGCACTGAGCAGTTCTTC | CASSLGGTEQFF
. | . | TRBJ1-1 | TRBV7-3 | TGTGCCAGCACCTGTCCTTGGCAAATGAACACTGAAGCTTTCTTT | CASTCPWQMNTEAFF
TRBD1 | once | TRBJ1-2 | TRBV19 | TGTGCCAGTAGCCTCTACAGGGGGCAAGTTCACTATGGCTACACCTTC | CASSLYRGQVHYGYTF
. | once | TRBJ1-3 | TRBV6-5 | TGTGCCAGCACTCTAGGGGGTGGTGGAAACACCATATATTTT | CASTLGGGGNTIYF
. | . | TRBJ1-2 | TRBV19 | TGTGCCAGTAGACAATCTCGTGGCTACACCTTC | CASRQSRGYTF